The T cell receptor (beta chain) described here comes from a study of vaccination and CD4 T cells after COVID-19. Study-wide background: By nasal swab PCR, the convalescent patients were SARS-CoV-2 positive, with fewer than ten mild cases and one severe. Overlapping SARS-CoV-2, HCoV-NL63, HCoV-OC43 and HCoV-229E spike peptides were used to stimulate cells. General study findings and limits: Spike mono-reactive status applied to 304 of 307 vaccine-specific clones in convalescent patients.

Stated treatment: approximately 11-day PBMC culture with coronavirus spike peptide pools or control peptides (ViraFEST assay). The Oncomine TCR Beta short-read assay was what sequenced the DNA obtained from cultured CD4+ T cells. Each CDR3 protein is one row after TCRdb ran MiXCR on the PCR reads. Among roughly 13,000 distinct CDR3 sequences listed, about three fifths were seen once. The CDR3 loop spans 14 amino acids. In germline, CDR1 is MRHNA, CDR2 SNTAGT. Trimming removed 7 bases at V and 0 bases at J, with 9 bases between. With respect to this clonotype: No antigen is known for it.

This sequence was found in a human donor who had recovered from COVID-19. The sequencing sample was made of CD4+ T cells from blood, cultured in vitro. The rearrangement uses TRBV6-4 and TRBJ2-2; D not certain. This CDR3 reads CASKGNANTGELFF. Here the CDR3 DNA reads TGTGCCAGCAAAGGCAACGCGAACACCGGGGAGCTGTTTTTT.